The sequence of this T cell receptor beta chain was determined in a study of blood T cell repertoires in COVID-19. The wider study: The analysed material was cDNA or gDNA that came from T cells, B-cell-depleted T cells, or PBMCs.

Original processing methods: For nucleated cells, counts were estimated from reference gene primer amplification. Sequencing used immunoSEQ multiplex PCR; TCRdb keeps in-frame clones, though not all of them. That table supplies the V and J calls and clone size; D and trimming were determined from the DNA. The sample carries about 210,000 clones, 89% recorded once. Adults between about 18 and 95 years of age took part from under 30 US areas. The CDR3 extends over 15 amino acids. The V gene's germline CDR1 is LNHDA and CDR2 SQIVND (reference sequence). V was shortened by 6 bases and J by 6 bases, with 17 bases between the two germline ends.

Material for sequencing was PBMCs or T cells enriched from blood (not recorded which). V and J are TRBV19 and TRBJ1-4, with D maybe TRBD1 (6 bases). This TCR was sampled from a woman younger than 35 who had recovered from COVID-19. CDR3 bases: TGTGCCAGTAGACGGCAACAGGGTAATCATGAAAAACTGTTTTTT. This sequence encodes CASRRQQGNHEKLFF.